This is a list of T cell receptor beta chains from one sample in a study of identical twins. TCRdb re-called the 5' RACE reads through MiXCR, storing one row per CDR3 protein. The repertoire has about 500,000 distinct CDR3 sequences, roughly an eighth of them found once; the top ten carry around 0.98%. These same data were also listed under a study on yellow fever vaccine responses in identical twins.

Sequenced input: CD4+ T cells sorted from blood. The receptors derive from a woman aged 18-29 years in good health. Each CDR3 is given with its conserved first and last residue. A D gene is named only where the DNA matches it firmly. Size tells how often a clone was seen (once, few, many) or the class of an expanded clone, and some rows leave it out.

>TRBJ1-1|few|TRBD1|TRBV12-3/TRBV12-4|14
TGTGCCAGCAGCAGGACAGGGGGCTTGGCTGAAGCTTTCTTT
CASSRTGGLAEAFF
>TRBJ2-7|few|-|TRBV27|18
TGTGCCAGCAGTTCAGTCTACCGGACAGCACATCCTTGCTACGAGCAGTACTTC
CASSSVYRTAHPCYEQYF
>TRBJ2-7|many|TRBD2|TRBV12-3/TRBV12-4|15
TGTGCCAGCAGCCGCAGCGGGAGTAGTTCCTACGAGCAGTACTTC
CASSRSGSSSYEQYF
>TRBJ2-3|few|-|TRBV9|15
TGTGCCAGCAGCGTACTGACGGGTGGCGGGGATACGCAGTATTTT
CASSVLTGGGDTQYF
>TRBJ2-1|many|-|TRBV5-1|12
TGCGCCAGCAGCTTGGATGGAAATGAGCAGTTCTTC
CASSLDGNEQFF
>TRBJ2-1|-|TRBD1|TRBV6-1|14
TGTGCCAGCAGTGAAGCGTCAGGGGGCAATGAGCAGTTCTTC
CASSEASGGNEQFF
>TRBJ1-6|few|-|TRBV5-6|14
TGTGCCAGCAGCTTTTGGGCAGGCGGTTCACCCCTCCACTTT
CASSFWAGGSPLHF
>TRBJ2-1|-|-|TRBV14|17
TGTGCCAGCAGCCCCCGACAGCTCCTTAGCTCCTACAATGAGCAGTTCTTC
CASSPRQLLSSYNEQFF
>TRBJ2-7|-|-|TRBV18|15
TGTGCCAGCTCACCACCGGCAGGGCAGTTCTACGAGCAGTACTTC
CASSPPAGQFYEQYF
>TRBJ2-7|many|-|TRBV12-3/TRBV12-4|11
TGTGCCAGCAGTTTCCGGGACACCTTGTACTTC
CASSFRDTLYF
>TRBJ2-2|-|-|TRBV28|14
TGTGCCAGCAGTTTAGGGGACCGAACCGGGGAGCTGTTTTTT
CASSLGDRTGELFF
>TRBJ2-2|few|-|TRBV28|15
TGTGCCAGCAGGCGGGGACAGACTAACACCGGGGAGCTGTTTTTT
CASRRGQTNTGELFF
>TRBJ2-3|few|-|TRBV7-9|13
TGTGCCAGCAGAAGGGCGGAGGCAGATACGCAGTATTTT
CASRRAEADTQYF
>TRBJ2-3|-|-|TRBV29-1|10
TGCACCACAAACACAGATACGCAGTATTTT
CTTNTDTQYF
>TRBJ2-2|few|-|TRBV2|15
TGTGCCAGCAGTGAAGCTCAGGATACGACCTTTGGGCTGTTTTTT
CASSEAQDTTFGLFF
>TRBJ2-5|-|-|TRBV7-2|14
TGTGCCAGCAGCTTAGTTGGCGGGACAGAGACCCAGTACTTC
CASSLVGGTETQYF
>TRBJ1-5|-|-|TRBV6-1|15
TGTGCCAGCAGAACCTCCGGGCTCGCAAGGCGGCCCCAGCATTTT
CASRTSGLARRPQHF
>TRBJ2-3|-|-|TRBV5-1|15
TGCGCCAGCAGCTTGGGCGGGGTTCTGGGAGATACGCAGTATTTT
CASSLGGVLGDTQYF
>TRBJ2-1|few|TRBD2|TRBV20-1|17
TGCAGTGCTAGGCCCTACCAGGGCGGGAGCTCCTACAATGAGCAGTTCTTC
CSARPYQGGSSYNEQFF
>TRBJ2-6|-|-|TRBV6-5|16
TGTGCCAGCAGTTACTCGCTCAGGTCTGGGGCCAACGTCCTGACTTTC
CASSYSLRSGANVLTF
>TRBJ2-7|-|-|TRBV30|12
TGTGCCTGGACAGGGGCAAACTACGAGCAGTACTTC
CAWTGANYEQYF
>TRBJ2-1|few|-|TRBV20-1|12
TGCAGTGCGCCTCGCCCGGGTGGTGAGCAGTTCTTC
CSAPRPGGEQFF
>TRBJ2-1|-|-|TRBV7-9|14
TGTGCCAGCAGCTTAACCTACGAGGGAGATGAGCAGTTCTTC
CASSLTYEGDEQFF
>TRBJ2-7|few|-|TRBV12-5|12
TGTGCTAGTGGTTTGTCGTGGGCCGAGCAGTACTTC
CASGLSWAEQYF
>TRBJ2-1|few|TRBD1|TRBV4-2|17
TGTGCCAGCAGCCAACTCCCGGGACAGGGGGCGAGCAATGAGCAGTTCTTC
CASSQLPGQGASNEQFF
>TRBJ2-7|-|TRBD1|TRBV7-9|16
TGTGCCAGCAGCTTGAGCAGGGGGCGCCTAAGCTACGAGCAGTACTTC
CASSLSRGRLSYEQYF
>TRBJ2-7|-|-|TRBV2|15
TGTGCCAGCAGTCAAACAGGGCTGAGCTCCTACGAGCAGTACTTC
CASSQTGLSSYEQYF
>TRBJ2-5|-|-|TRBV11-1|15
TGTGCCAGCAGTCCCCGGGCGGGACCTGATAAGACCCAGTACTTC
CASSPRAGPDKTQYF
>TRBJ1-1|-|TRBD1|TRBV7-2|15
TGTGCCAGCAGCGCCCGACAGGGGGCGGGCACTGAAGCTTTCTTT
CASSARQGAGTEAFF
>TRBJ2-2|-|-|TRBV20-1|14
TGCAGTGCTAGAGTGTCGGGGGCCACCGGGGAGCTGTTTTTT
CSARVSGATGELFF
>TRBJ2-2|many|TRBD2|TRBV5-1|16
TGCGCCAGCAGCACGGGACTAGCGGGAAATACCGGGGAGCTGTTTTTT
CASSTGLAGNTGELFF
>TRBJ2-7|few|TRBD1|TRBV11-2|14
TGTGCCAGCACCCCAGGGGGCCCGACCTACGAGCAGTACTTC
CASTPGGPTYEQYF
>TRBJ1-5|many|-|TRBV12-3/TRBV12-4|15
TGTGCCAGCAGTTTAGTAGGGGGTAGCAATCAGCCCCAGCATTTT
CASSLVGGSNQPQHF
>TRBJ1-1|few|-|TRBV5-1|13
TGCGCCAGCAGCCGTTCGGGGATGGCTGAAGCTTTCTTT
CASSRSGMAEAFF
>TRBJ2-1|few|-|TRBV7-2|14
TGTGCCAGCAGCCCCAGGGGGGCGGACAATGAGCAGTTCTTC
CASSPRGADNEQFF
>TRBJ2-1|-|TRBD2|TRBV10-3|15
TGTGCCATCAGTGATGGGCTAGCGGGACCCAATGAGCAGTTCTTC
CAISDGLAGPNEQFF
>TRBJ2-7|-|TRBD1|TRBV20-1|15
TGCAGTGCTAGAGATTCAGACAGGGCAGTCTACGAGCAGTACTTC
CSARDSDRAVYEQYF